This T cell receptor beta chain originates from a study of regulatory T cells in long-lasting Graves disease. Overall study findings and caveats: Favored usage of TRBV28, TRBJ1-2 and TRBJ2-5 was recorded in persistent disease. Persistent patients had a count of shared public clonotypes (approximately 3,000) that exceeded that of new patients (about 930).

The V gene lost 4 bases and the J gene lost 1 base, with 7 bases spanning the gap. The CDR3 has 14 residues. Germline V CDR1 and CDR2: SGHDN, FVKESK. Time point noted: newly diagnosed GD, antithyroid drugs for less than 3 months. From RNA extracted from PBMCs, the TCR library was made. This clonotype was found a few times. Its antigen is as yet unknown. Arm-PCR with iRepertoire HTBI primers amplified the CDR3 regions for these TCR beta libraries. TCRdb used MiXCR to reprocess the multiplex PCR reads, holding one entry per CDR3 protein. The data hold approximately 540,000 distinct CDR3 sequences, with around 11% observed a single time. This sample also belongs to another study, concerning T cells in Graves' hyperthyroidism and ophthalmopathy. This second report adds: Hyperthyroidism patients were newly diagnosed, had disease duration under 2 months, and were aged 18 to 65 years. From stable hyperthyroidism, ophthalmopathy was separated by a 13 V-J model.

Source: peripheral blood mononuclear cells (PBMCs), taken at new diagnosis, from a patient treated with antithyroid drugs. The rearrangement links TRBV14 to TRBJ2-2; D not resolved. This receptor was identified in a woman younger than 45 with Graves disease. The DNA of the CDR3 is TGTGCCAGCAGCCCTCTAGGGAACACCGGGGAGCTGTTTTTT. Translating gives CASSPLGNTGELFF.